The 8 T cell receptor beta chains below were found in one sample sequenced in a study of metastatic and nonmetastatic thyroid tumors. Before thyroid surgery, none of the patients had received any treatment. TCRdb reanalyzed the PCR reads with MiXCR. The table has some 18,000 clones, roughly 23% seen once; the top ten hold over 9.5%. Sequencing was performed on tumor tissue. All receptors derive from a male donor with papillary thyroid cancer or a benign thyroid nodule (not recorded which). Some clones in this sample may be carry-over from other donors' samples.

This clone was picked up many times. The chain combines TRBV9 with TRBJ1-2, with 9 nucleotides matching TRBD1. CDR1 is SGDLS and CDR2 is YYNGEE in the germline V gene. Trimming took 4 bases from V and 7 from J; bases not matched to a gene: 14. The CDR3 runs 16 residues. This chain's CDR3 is CASSHTHPGQGSGYTF. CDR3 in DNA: TGTGCCAGCAGCCACACCCACCCGGGACAGGGCAGTGGCTACACCTTC.

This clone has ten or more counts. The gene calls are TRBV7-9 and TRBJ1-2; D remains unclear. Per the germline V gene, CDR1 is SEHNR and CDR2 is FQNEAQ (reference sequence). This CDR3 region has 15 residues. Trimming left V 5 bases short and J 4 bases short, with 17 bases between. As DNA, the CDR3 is TGTGCCAGCAGCGATGCGACTGGACGGGCCTATGGCTACACCTTC. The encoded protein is CASSDATGRAYGYTF.

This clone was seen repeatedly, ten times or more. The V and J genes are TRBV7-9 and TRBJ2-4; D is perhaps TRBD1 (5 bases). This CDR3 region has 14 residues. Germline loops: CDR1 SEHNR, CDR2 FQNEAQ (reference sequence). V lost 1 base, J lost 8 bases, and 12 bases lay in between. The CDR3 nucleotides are TGTGCCAGCAGCTTAGACAGGACCACATACATTCAGTACTTC. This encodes CASSLDRTTYIQYF.

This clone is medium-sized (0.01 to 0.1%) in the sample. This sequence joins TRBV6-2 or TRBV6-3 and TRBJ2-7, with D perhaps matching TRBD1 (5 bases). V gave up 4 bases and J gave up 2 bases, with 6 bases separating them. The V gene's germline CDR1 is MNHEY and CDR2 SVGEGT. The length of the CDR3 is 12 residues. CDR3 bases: TGTGCCAGCAGTTCAGGGCCCTACGAGCAGTACTTC. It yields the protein CASSSGPYEQYF.

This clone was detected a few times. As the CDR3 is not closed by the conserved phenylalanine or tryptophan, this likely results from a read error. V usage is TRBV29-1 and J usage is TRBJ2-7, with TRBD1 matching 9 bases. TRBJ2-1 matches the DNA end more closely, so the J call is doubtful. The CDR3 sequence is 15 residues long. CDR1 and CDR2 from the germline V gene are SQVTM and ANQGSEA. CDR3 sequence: CSVEVPGQGLGEQFL. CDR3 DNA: TGCAGCGTTGAAGTACCGGGACAGGGTTTGGGTGAGCAGTTCCTC.

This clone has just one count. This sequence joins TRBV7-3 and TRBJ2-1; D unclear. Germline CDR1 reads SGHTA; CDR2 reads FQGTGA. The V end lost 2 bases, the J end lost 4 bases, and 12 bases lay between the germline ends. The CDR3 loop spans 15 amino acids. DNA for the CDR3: TGTGCCAGCAGCTTACAGGTGGGTCCTTACAATGAGCAGTTCTTC. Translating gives CASSLQVGPYNEQFF.

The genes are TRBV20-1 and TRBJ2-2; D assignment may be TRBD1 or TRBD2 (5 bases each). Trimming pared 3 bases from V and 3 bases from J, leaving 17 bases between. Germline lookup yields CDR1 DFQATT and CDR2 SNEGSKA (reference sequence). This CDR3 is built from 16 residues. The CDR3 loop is CSASDEWDGDTGELFF. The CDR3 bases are TGCAGTGCTAGCGACGAATGGGACGGGGACACCGGGGAGCTGTTTTTT.

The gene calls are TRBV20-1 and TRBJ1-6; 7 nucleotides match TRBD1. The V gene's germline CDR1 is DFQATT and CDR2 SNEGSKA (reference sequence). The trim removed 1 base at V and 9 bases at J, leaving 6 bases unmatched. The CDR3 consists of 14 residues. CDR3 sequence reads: CSARGTGKSSPLHF. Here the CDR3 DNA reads TGCAGTGCTAGAGGGACAGGAAAGTCTTCACCCCTCCACTTT.